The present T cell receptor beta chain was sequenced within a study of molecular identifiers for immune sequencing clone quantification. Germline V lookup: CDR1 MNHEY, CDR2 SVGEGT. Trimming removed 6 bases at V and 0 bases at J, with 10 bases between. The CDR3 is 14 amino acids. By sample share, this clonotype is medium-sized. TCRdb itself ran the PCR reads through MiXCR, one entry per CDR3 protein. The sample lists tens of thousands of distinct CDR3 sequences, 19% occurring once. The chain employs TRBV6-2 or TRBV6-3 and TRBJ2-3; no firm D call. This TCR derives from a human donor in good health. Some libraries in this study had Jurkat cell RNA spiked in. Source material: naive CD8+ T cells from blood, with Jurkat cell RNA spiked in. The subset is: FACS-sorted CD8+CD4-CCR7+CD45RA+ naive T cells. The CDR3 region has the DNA TGTGCCAGCAGGCGGACGGTGAGCACAGATACGCAGTATTTT. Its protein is CASRRTVSTDTQYF.